The rows below give T cell receptor beta chains drawn from one sample of a study of CD8 T cells in ankylosing spondylitis. One entry per CDR3 protein results from TCRdb running MiXCR on the 5' RACE reads. The sample contains 800,000 to 900,000 distinct CDR3 sequences, approximately 12% of which appear only once. The specimen sequenced was blood, either unsorted or a sorted T cell fraction (not recorded which). The receptors originated from a male donor with ankylosing spondylitis. Both conserved end residues are part of each CDR3. A D gene is named only where the DNA matches it firmly. A clone size is listed for some rows: how often the clone was seen (once, few, many), or a class if it is expanded.

- | few | TRBJ1-1 | TRBV20-1 | TGCAGTGCTAGAGATAACAGGTGGAGGGAAGCTTTCTTT | CSARDNRWREAFF
- | - | TRBJ2-5 | TRBV30 | TGTGCCTGGAGTCAACGGGTGGGATTGGGGACCCAGTACTTC | CAWSQRVGLGTQYF
- | many | TRBJ2-3 | TRBV20-1 | TGCAGTGCTAATGGTGGGGGAGATACGCAGTATTTT | CSANGGGDTQYF
TRBD1 | few | TRBJ2-3 | TRBV6-5 | TGTGCCAGCAGTTTATTGCCGGGACAGGGGGCTCATACGCAGTATTTT | CASSLLPGQGAHTQYF
TRBD1 | few | TRBJ2-6 | TRBV7-2 | TGTGCCAGCGCCGGGACAGGGTACTCTGGGGCCAACGTCCTGACTTTC | CASAGTGYSGANVLTF
TRBD1 | few | TRBJ2-1 | TRBV24-1 | TGTGCCACCAGTGATTTGGGGCGACAGGGGCTCTCCTACAATGAGCAGTTCTTC | CATSDLGRQGLSYNEQFF
- | few | TRBJ1-2 | TRBV7-9 | TGTGCCAGCAGCCGCCGAACCTTAAGTGGCTACACCTTC | CASSRRTLSGYTF
- | - | TRBJ2-2 | TRBV5-1 | TGCGCCAGCAGCTTGGTTGCCGGGGTAGGGACCGGGGAGCTGTTTTTT | CASSLVAGVGTGELFF
- | many | TRBJ2-1 | TRBV7-9 | TGTGCCAGCAGCTTACTAGGAACGGATGAGCAGTTCTTC | CASSLLGTDEQFF
TRBD2 | - | TRBJ2-1 | TRBV6-5 | TGTGCCAGCAGTTACGGTTTTTGGGGGGAGGGCCACAACAATGAGCAGTTCTTC | CASSYGFWGEGHNNEQFF
- | - | TRBJ2-5 | TRBV20-1 | TGCAGTGCTAGCAAACAGGAAGAGACCCAGTACTTC | CSASKQEETQYF
- | few | TRBJ2-7 | TRBV7-2 | TGTGCCAGCAGCTTCGGCGACAGTCAATTAAGCGAGCAGTACTTC | CASSFGDSQLSEQYF
- | many | TRBJ2-3 | TRBV20-1 | TGCAGTGCTAGAGTAAGGGCGGGTAGAGCCACAGATACGCAGTATTTT | CSARVRAGRATDTQYF
- | many | TRBJ1-1 | TRBV20-1 | TGCAGTGCAAGACGGTTGAACACTGAAGCTTTCTTT | CSARRLNTEAFF
TRBD1 | - | TRBJ1-2 | TRBV10-3 | TGTGCCATCAGTGAGCGGGGACAGAACGTCCATGGCTACACCTTC | CAISERGQNVHGYTF
TRBD2 | - | TRBJ2-3 | TRBV12-3/TRBV12-4 | TGTGCCAGCAGCCTCATAGGACTAGCGCTTTCAGATACGCAGTATTTT | CASSLIGLALSDTQYF
TRBD1 | few | TRBJ1-1 | TRBV4-3 | TGCGCCAGCAGCCCGCGACAGGGGAGTTTGGGCACTGAAGCTTTCTTT | CASSPRQGSLGTEAFF
TRBD2 | few | TRBJ2-5 | TRBV7-6 | TGTGCCAGCAGCTTAGTGGCTAGCGGGGCCCAAGAGACCCAGTACTTC | CASSLVASGAQETQYF
TRBD2 | - | TRBJ2-5 | TRBV20-1 | TGCAGTGCACGAGGGGCGGGAGGGCCAGAAGAGACCCAGTACTTC | CSARGAGGPEETQYF
- | - | TRBJ1-1 | TRBV2 | TGTGCCAGTAACAGGATGAACACTGAAGCTTTCTTT | CASNRMNTEAFF
TRBD2 | many | TRBJ2-1 | TRBV24-1 | TGTGCCACCAGTGATCCCCCGACTAGCCGGGGCTACAATGAGCAGTTCTTC | CATSDPPTSRGYNEQFF
TRBD2 | few | TRBJ2-2 | TRBV20-1 | TGCAGTGCTAGAGATATCACTAGCGGGAGGGTCGGGGAGCTGTTTTTT | CSARDITSGRVGELFF
- | few | TRBJ1-1 | TRBV4-2 | TGTGCCAGCAGCCAAGATCATAGAAACACTGAAGCTTTCTTT | CASSQDHRNTEAFF
TRBD2 | - | TRBJ2-5 | TRBV4-1 | TGCGCCAGCAGCCCAGGACTAGCGGGAGTGGATGAGACCCAGTACTTC | CASSPGLAGVDETQYF
TRBD2 | many | TRBJ2-7 | TRBV4-2 | TGTGCCAGCAGCCAAGAGGCTAGCGGATACTACGAGCAGTACTTC | CASSQEASGYYEQYF
- | - | TRBJ2-3 | TRBV7-9 | TGTGCCAGCAGGTTGGGATGGGATACGCAGTATTTT | CASRLGWDTQYF
TRBD1 | many | TRBJ1-1 | TRBV10-3 | TGTGCCATCAGTGAGACTGGACAGGGAAGCACTGAAGCTTTCTTT | CAISETGQGSTEAFF
TRBD2 | few | TRBJ2-1 | TRBV6-2/TRBV6-3 | TGTGCCAGCAGGCCGAGCGGGAGGGCCCGAAATGAGCAGTTCTTC | CASRPSGRARNEQFF
- | few | TRBJ2-3 | TRBV20-1 | TGCAGTGCTTCACTAGCACCTAGCACAGATACGCAGTATTTT | CSASLAPSTDTQYF
- | many | TRBJ2-5 | TRBV5-1 | TGCGCCAGCAAGGCACAAGAGACCCAGTACTTC | CASKAQETQYF
- | - | TRBJ2-3 | TRBV20-1 | TGCTGTGCTAGAGATGGACTAACTAGCACAGATACGCAGTATTTT | CCARDGLTSTDTQYF
TRBD2 | few | TRBJ2-1 | TRBV6-6 | TGTGCCAGCACCCGGACTAGCGGGGGTGAGCAGTTCTTC | CASTRTSGGEQFF
- | few | TRBJ1-2 | TRBV11-1 | TGTGCCAGCAGCTTAGGGGGAGGCCGTGGCTACACCTTC | CASSLGGGRGYTF
- | few | TRBJ1-3 | TRBV7-6 | TGTGCCAGCAGCTTAATAGGAGGGGGTGACACCATATATTTT | CASSLIGGGDTIYF
- | - | TRBJ2-1 | TRBV5-4 | TGTGCCAGCAGCTTGGGAGGACTTACGAGCTCCTACAATGAGCAGTTCTTC | CASSLGGLTSSYNEQFF
TRBD1 | many | TRBJ1-6 | TRBV6-1 | TGTGCCAGCAGCCGGGACAGGGATAATTCACCCCTCCACTTT | CASSRDRDNSPLHF
- | many | TRBJ2-7 | TRBV2 | TGTGCCAGCAGTGTCGAGACGGGATCCTACGAGCAGTACTTC | CASSVETGSYEQYF
- | few | TRBJ1-5 | TRBV20-1 | TGCAGTGCTGCAGACAGGCCTAATCAGCCCCAGCATTTT | CSAADRPNQPQHF
- | many | TRBJ2-1 | TRBV4-2 | TGTGCCAGCAGCCGCCGATCGTTAGGGGGGAAGCACAATGAGCAGTTCTTC | CASSRRSLGGKHNEQFF
TRBD1 | - | TRBJ2-7 | TRBV15 | TGTGCCACCAGCAGAGAGGGGACAGGGGACGAGCAGTACTTC | CATSREGTGDEQYF